Below, one T cell receptor beta chain is given with its context. Its antigen is still unknown. The sample is drawn from a study of cytomegalovirus exposure and HLA in healthy donors. Study-level points and caveats: It was 150 to 200 TCR beta chains that were listed as cytomegalovirus-associated.

V lost 2 bases to trimming and J lost 4 bases, with 17 bases between them. The CDR3 has 16 residues. CDR1 is ENHRY, CDR2 SYGVKD, per germline. Libraries were prepared by immunoSEQ multiplex PCR; TCRdb keeps only in-frame clonotypes and omits some of them. Among 150,000 to 200,000 clones listed, about 82% were seen once. The receptor was isolated from a woman between 18 and 30 years old in good health and CMV-seronegative. This sequence joins TRBV10-3 and TRBJ2-5; D perhaps matches TRBD2 (6 bases). Sequences were obtained from PBMCs. The CDR3 protein is CAISEPPVGRGETQYF. CDR3 nucleotides: TGTGCCATCAGTGAGCCCCCTGTCGGGAGAGGAGAGACCCAGTACTTC.